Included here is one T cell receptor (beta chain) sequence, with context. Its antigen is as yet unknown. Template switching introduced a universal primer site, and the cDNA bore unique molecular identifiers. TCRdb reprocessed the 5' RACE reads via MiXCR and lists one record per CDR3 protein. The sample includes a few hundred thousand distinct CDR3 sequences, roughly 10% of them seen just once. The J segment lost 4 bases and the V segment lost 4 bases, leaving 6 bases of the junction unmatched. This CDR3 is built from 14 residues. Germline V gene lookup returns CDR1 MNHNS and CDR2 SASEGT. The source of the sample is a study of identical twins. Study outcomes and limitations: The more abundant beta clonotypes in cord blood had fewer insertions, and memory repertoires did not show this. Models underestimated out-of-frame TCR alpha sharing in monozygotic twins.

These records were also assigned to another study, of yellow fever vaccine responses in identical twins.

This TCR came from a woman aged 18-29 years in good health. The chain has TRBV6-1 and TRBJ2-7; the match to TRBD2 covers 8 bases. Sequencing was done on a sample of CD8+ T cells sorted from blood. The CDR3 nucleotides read TGTGCCAGCAGTGCGGGAGGGATAGGTTACGAGCAGTACTTC. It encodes CASSAGGIGYEQYF.